The rows below give T cell receptor beta chains drawn from one sample of a study of regulatory T cells in long-lasting Graves disease. TCRdb independently ran MiXCR on the multiplex PCR reads; one entry per CDR3 protein. The repertoire holds some 470,000 distinct CDR3 sequences, around a fifth seen once, with over 6% in the top ten. The sequenced sample was peripheral blood mononuclear cells (PBMCs), obtained when the disease was refractory, from a patient treated with antithyroid drugs. The receptors originated from a female donor with Graves disease. The CDR3 runs from the conserved cysteine through the conserved F or W. D genes are given only for firm matches. Clone size appears in some rows only: once, few, many, or a class for an expanded clone.

D gene	J gene	CDR3 length	V gene	clone size	CDR3 DNA	CDR3 protein
-	TRBJ2-7	13	TRBV14	many	TGTGCCAGCAGCCAGGGGTTGAGGGGCGAGCAGTACTTC	CASSQGLRGEQYF
-	TRBJ1-5	15	TRBV20-1	many	TGCAGTGCAAGCCCTTATACAGACCCCAATCAGCCCCAGCATTTT	CSASPYTDPNQPQHF
TRBD1	TRBJ1-6	15	TRBV11-2	-	TGTGCCAGCAGCTTAGCCGGCAGGGGGTCTTCACCCCTCCACTTT	CASSLAGRGSSPLHF
-	TRBJ2-5	12	TRBV30	many	TGTGCCTGGGGACAGTCTCAAGAGACCCAGTACTTC	CAWGQSQETQYF
-	TRBJ1-2	12	TRBV5-6	-	TGTGCCAGCAGCTTTCCAGGGCATGGCTACACCTTC	CASSFPGHGYTF
-	TRBJ1-4	15	TRBV28	many	TGTGCCAGCAGTTTGGGGTCCGGGACGGGGGAAAAACTGTTTTTT	CASSLGSGTGEKLFF
-	TRBJ1-1	13	TRBV12-3/TRBV12-4	many	TGTGCCAGCAGTACCCGGGCCATTACTGAAGCTTTCTTT	CASSTRAITEAFF
-	TRBJ2-1	10	TRBV6-1	-	TGTGCCAGCAGAAACAATGAGCAGTTCTTC	CASRNNEQFF
-	TRBJ2-1	12	TRBV28	-	TGTGCCAGCAGTTTAGTAGGGAATGAGCAGTTCTTC	CASSLVGNEQFF
TRBD2	TRBJ2-2	16	TRBV28	-	TGTGCCAGCAGTTTTGTCGGGAGGCGCACCACCGGGGAGCTGTTTTTT	CASSFVGRRTTGELFF
TRBD1	TRBJ2-7	14	TRBV19	-	TGTGCCAGTAGCGGACAGGTGACATCCTACGAGCAGTACTTC	CASSGQVTSYEQYF
-	TRBJ1-2	15	TRBV24-1	many	TGTGCCACCAGTGATCCCGGCGGTGACTACTATGGCTACACCTTC	CATSDPGGDYYGYTF
-	TRBJ1-2	12	TRBV12-3/TRBV12-4	many	TGTGCCAGCAGTTTAGGAGGGGGTGGCTACACCTTC	CASSLGGGGYTF
TRBD1	TRBJ1-2	17	TRBV27	many	TGTGCCAGCAGTTTATCCCTCGGACAGGGGGCGCGTGGTGGCTACACCTTC	CASSLSLGQGARGGYTF
TRBD2	TRBJ2-3	15	TRBV20-1	-	TGCAGTGCTCACTTAGCGGGGGCAGGAAGAGATACGCAGTATTTT	CSAHLAGAGRDTQYF
-	TRBJ1-2	15	TRBV29-1	few	TGCAGCGTTGAGGCGGTCAGGGGCGCACCCTATGGCTACACCTTC	CSVEAVRGAPYGYTF
-	TRBJ2-7	16	TRBV9	-	TGTGCCAGCAGCCCCCTTGGGAGCACTAAGCCCTACGAGCAGTACTTC	CASSPLGSTKPYEQYF
-	TRBJ2-3	13	TRBV7-3	-	TGTGCCAGCAGCCCCCCTAGTGCAGATACGCAGTATTTT	CASSPPSADTQYF
-	TRBJ2-1	13	TRBV19	-	TGTGCCAGTCGGGGGCGGAAGAACAATGAGCGGTTCTTC	CASRGRKNNERFF
-	TRBJ2-5	13	TRBV7-2	many	TGTGCCAGCAGCAGCTACAGGGTTGAGACCCAGTACTTC	CASSSYRVETQYF
TRBD1	TRBJ2-5	16	TRBV7-9	few	TGTGCCAGCAGCTTAGCCTTCGGGACAGGGGAAGAGACCCAGTACTTC	CASSLAFGTGEETQYF
TRBD1	TRBJ2-6	14	TRBV28	many	TGTGCCAGCCATACAGGGGCCGGGGCCAACGTCCTGACTTTC	CASHTGAGANVLTF
TRBD2	TRBJ2-3	15	TRBV12-3/TRBV12-4	few	TGTGCCAGCAGACCGGGACTAGCTAGCACAGATACGCAGTATTTT	CASRPGLASTDTQYF
-	TRBJ2-2	16	TRBV11-2	many	TGTGCCAGCAGCCTCCCGGCCGGGGGAGGCACCGGGGAGCTGTTTTTT	CASSLPAGGGTGELFF
-	TRBJ1-3	14	TRBV12-5	few	TGTGCTAGTGGTGTAGGACACCTCGATGGCACCATATATTTT	CASGVGHLDGTIYF
-	TRBJ1-1	14	TRBV12-3/TRBV12-4	many	TGTGCCAGCAGTTTAGACAACATGAACACTGAAGCTTTCTTT	CASSLDNMNTEAFF
-	TRBJ2-7	11	TRBV30	-	TGTGCCTGGAGTGGCCATTGGGGGTGGTACTTC	CAWSGHWGWYF
-	TRBJ1-2	13	TRBV12-3/TRBV12-4	many	TGTGCCAGCAGCCAAAGGGGTTACGATGGCTACACCTTC	CASSQRGYDGYTF
-	TRBJ2-7	14	TRBV5-1	-	TGCGCCAGCAGCTTCAACCGGGCCTCCTACGAGCAGTACTTC	CASSFNRASYEQYF
-	TRBJ1-5	13	TRBV7-2	-	TGTGCCAGCACCCCTTACCTAGGTCAGCCCCAGCATTTT	CASTPYLGQPQHF
TRBD1	TRBJ1-2	12	TRBV30	-	TGTGCCTGGAGTGAACAGGGGTATGGCTACACCTTC	CAWSEQGYGYTF
-	TRBJ1-4	15	TRBV5-1	many	TGCGCCAGCAGCGACCCGGCCGCCCCAAATGAAAAACTGTTTTTT	CASSDPAAPNEKLFF
TRBD1	TRBJ1-5	14	TRBV27	-	TGTGCCGGCAGTATCGGACAGGGTCACCAGCCCCAGCATTTT	CAGSIGQGHQPQHF
-	TRBJ1-4	15	TRBV2	many	TGTGCCAGCAGTGATGGGGGACGGACTAATGAAAAACTGTTTTTT	CASSDGGRTNEKLFF
TRBD2	TRBJ2-5	17	TRBV14	-	TGTGCCAGCAGCCAAAGGAGGGCTAGCGGCCTGCAAGAGACCCAGTACTTC	CASSQRRASGLQETQYF
-	TRBJ1-2	15	TRBV7-9	few	TGTGCCAGCAGCTTAGCTTGGACTTCTAACTATGGCTACACCTTC	CASSLAWTSNYGYTF
-	TRBJ2-2	17	TRBV27	many	TGTGCCAGCAGTTTGGCTGGGTGGGGGGAGAACACCGGGGAGCTGTTTTTT	CASSLAGWGENTGELFF
-	TRBJ1-3	15	TRBV7-9	-	TGTGCCAGCAGCCCCGGACAGTACTCTGGAAACACCATATATTTT	CASSPGQYSGNTIYF
-	TRBJ1-4	15	TRBV20-1	many	TGCAGTGCTAGAGAGGCCCGGGGACCTAATGAAAAACTGTTTTTT	CSAREARGPNEKLFF
-	TRBJ1-3	14	TRBV13	once	TGTGCCAGCAGCTCGATACCCCTAGGAAACACCATATATTTT	CASSSIPLGNTIYF
-	TRBJ1-3	15	TRBV6-1	-	TGTGCCAGCAGCCGGGGAGGAAACTCTGGAAACACCATATATTTT	CASSRGGNSGNTIYF
TRBD1	TRBJ1-5	15	TRBV19	-	TGTGCCAGCGGGACAGAACACATTAGCAATCAGCCCCAGCATTTT	CASGTEHISNQPQHF
TRBD1	TRBJ1-2	16	TRBV5-5	many	TGTGCCAGCAGCTTGGCCTGGGCAGGGGGTCTCTATGGCTACACCTTC	CASSLAWAGGLYGYTF
-	TRBJ1-5	14	TRBV6-5	few	TGTGCCAGCAGTTACGGGGTTCCGGATCAGCCCCAGCATTTT	CASSYGVPDQPQHF
-	TRBJ2-3	15	TRBV20-1	-	TGCAGTGCTAGGGCCAGTTTCAGACACCCAGATACGCAGTATTTT	CSARASFRHPDTQYF
-	TRBJ1-1	15	TRBV20-1	once	TGCAGTGCTAGAGATTTTGAGATTTCGAACACTGAAGCTTTCTTT	CSARDFEISNTEAFF
-	TRBJ2-7	14	TRBV24-1	-	TGTGCCACCAGTGACCCAGGGGAATCCTACGAGCAGTACTTC	CATSDPGESYEQYF
TRBD1	TRBJ1-5	16	TRBV27	many	TGTGCCAGCAGTAGCAAACAGGGGTTCAACAATCAGCCCCAGCATTTT	CASSSKQGFNNQPQHF
TRBD1	TRBJ2-5	16	TRBV9	-	TGTGCCAGCAGCCCCCGGACAGGGGGAGGGTGGGAGACCCAGTACTTC	CASSPRTGGGWETQYF
-	TRBJ1-1	11	TRBV29-1	many	TGCAGCGTTGAGGTGAACACTGAAGCTTTCTTT	CSVEVNTEAFF
-	TRBJ2-6	19	TRBV7-2	few	TGTGCCAGCAGCTTAGGGGGCCGGGACTCAAGCTCTGGGGCCAACGTCCTGACTTTC	CASSLGGRDSSSGANVLTF
-	TRBJ1-1	12	TRBV20-1	many	TGCAGTGTCGAGACTCTGAACACTGAAGCTTTCTTT	CSVETLNTEAFF
-	TRBJ2-7	14	TRBV6-1	many	TGTGCCAGCAGTGAAGGCCCCGACAGCTACGAGCAGTACTTC	CASSEGPDSYEQYF
-	TRBJ1-1	14	TRBV29-1	-	TGCAGCGTGACCCCCCGGGTCGCGAACACTGAAGCTTTCTTT	CSVTPRVANTEAFF
TRBD1	TRBJ1-1	15	TRBV12-3/TRBV12-4	many	TGTGCCAGCAGTTCCCCCAGTAGGGGGCTTACTGAAGCTTTCTTT	CASSSPSRGLTEAFF